This T cell receptor beta chain was captured in a study of blood T cell repertoires in COVID-19. Those enrolled, adults aged roughly 18 to 100 years, came from under 25 US areas. Recovered participants had two consecutive negative NP/OP PCR tests, healthcare professional clearance, or symptom resolution. V lost 4 bases to trimming and J lost 1 base; unmatched junction nucleotides: 2. This CDR3 comprises 14 residues. CDR1 is WSHSY and CDR2 is SAAADI in the germline V gene. The authors' processing: Amplification with reference gene primers provided the estimates of nucleated cell counts. Measured with immunoSEQ multiplex PCR; TCRdb has only the in-frame clones, and not every one. The V and J calls and clone size were taken over from that table, and D and trimming were inferred from the DNA. The data contain around 130,000 clones, 75% to 90% of them singletons.

The source is a woman between 45 and 65 years old who had recovered from COVID-19. The sample consisted of PBMCs or T cells enriched from blood (not recorded which). This chain connects TRBV10-2 to TRBJ2-3, with 7 bases matching TRBD2. The CDR3, as DNA: TGCGCCAGCAGTGGTGCGGGGGGCACAGATACGCAGTATTTT. It codes for CASSGAGGTDTQYF.